A selection of T cell receptor beta chains follows, all from one sample in a study of beta chain features in type 1 diabetes. The protocol was immunoSEQ multiplex PCR, while the TCRdb copy is restricted to in-frame clones and leaves out a portion. Of just over 25,000 clones listed, roughly 50% were seen once; the top ten hold 0.3%. Sequenced input: stem cell memory CD4+ T cells from blood. These TCRs come from a man aged 25 to 40 with type 1 diabetes. Both conserved end residues are part of each CDR3. Each record gives: J gene, V gene, clone size, D gene, CDR3 DNA, CDR3 protein. The D gene is left open where the match is weak. The listing skips clone size in some rows; elsewhere it reads once, few, many or a size class.

TRBJ2-7 TRBV2 NA TRBD2 TGTGCCAGCCAGACTAGCGGGGGCTACGAGCAGTACTTC CASQTSGGYEQYF
TRBJ1-1 TRBV5-4 few NA TGTGCCAGCAGCGGACAGTCATTCATGAACACTGAAGCTTTCTTT CASSGQSFMNTEAFF
TRBJ2-4 TRBV11-3 NA TRBD1 TGTGCCAGCAGCACCGGGACAGGGATAAACATTCAGTACTTC CASSTGTGINIQYF
TRBJ1-1 TRBV6-1 NA NA TGTGCCAGCAGTGAAGGGGGGGTGAACACTGAAGCTTTCTTT CASSEGGVNTEAFF
TRBJ2-1 TRBV4-1 NA TRBD2 TGCGCCAGCAGCCAACATAGCGGGCTCAGCTCCTACAATGAGCAGTTCTTC CASSQHSGLSSYNEQFF
TRBJ2-3 TRBV5-4 NA NA TGTGCCAGCAGCTTGTCTGCGAGGGACACAGATACGCAGTATTTT CASSLSARDTDTQYF
TRBJ2-5 TRBV19 few NA TGTGCCAGTAGTCCCGGCGGGCACCAAGAGACCCAGTACTTC CASSPGGHQETQYF
TRBJ2-3 TRBV4-1 NA NA TGCGCCAGCAGCCAAGATGGTCGGGATACGCAGTATTTT CASSQDGRDTQYF
TRBJ1-1 TRBV2 few NA TGTGCCAGCAGTGTTTTGGAGGGGAACACTGAAGCTTTCTTT CASSVLEGNTEAFF
TRBJ2-7 TRBV6-5 once TRBD1 TGTGCCAGCAGTTTAGTTGGACAGGGCGGGTACGAGCAGTACTTC CASSLVGQGGYEQYF
TRBJ2-1 TRBV27 NA NA TGTGCCAGCAGTCCTAGGGGGGGCCCCATAGGTTATGAGCAGTTCTTC CASSPRGGPIGYEQFF
TRBJ2-1 TRBV29-1 NA TRBD2 TGCAGCGTTGCCCCGTATAGCGGGGCGGGGAATGAGCAGTTCTTC CSVAPYSGAGNEQFF
TRBJ2-2 TRBV19 few TRBD2 TGTGCCAGTAGTAAGGGACTAGCGGGAGGGTCTAAGACCACCGGGGAGCTGTTTTTT CASSKGLAGGSKTTGELFF
TRBJ2-5 TRBV5-1 few NA TGCGCCAGCAGCTCCGGACTGATGGAGACCCAGTACTTC CASSSGLMETQYF
TRBJ2-7 TRBV19 NA TRBD2 TGTGCCAGTACCTATTCCGGACTAGCGGACTCCTACGAGCAGTACTTC CASTYSGLADSYEQYF
TRBJ2-2 TRBV7-9 NA TRBD2 TGTGCCAGCAGCCCAGGACGCCAGCGGGAGGGGGGCACCGGGGAGCTGTTTTTT CASSPGRQREGGTGELFF
TRBJ1-1 TRBV4-1 NA TRBD1 TGCGCCAGCAGCCCGTCCTCGGGAAGAGGGGGCATGAACACTGAAGCTTTCTTT CASSPSSGRGGMNTEAFF
TRBJ2-3 TRBV6-6 few TRBD1 TGTGCCAGCAGTTATCATCCAGGGGGCTCAGATACGCAGTATTTT CASSYHPGGSDTQYF
TRBJ1-1 TRBV5-1 NA NA TGCGCCAGCAGCTTTTCCCGGAGGGGGAACACTGAAGCTTTCTTT CASSFSRRGNTEAFF
TRBJ2-5 TRBV5-1 few NA TGCGCCAGCAGCTATTACATTAGCGGAGCCCAAGAGACCCAGTACTTC CASSYYISGAQETQYF
TRBJ2-7 TRBV23-1 medium-sized TRBD2 TGCGCCAGCAGTCAATCAGACCTAGCGGGAGGCGAGCAGTACTTC CASSQSDLAGGEQYF
TRBJ1-6 TRBV7-2 NA NA TGTGCCAGCAGCGTCCCGGGGGAATCACTCCTCCACTTT CASSVPGESLLHF
TRBJ2-5 TRBV5-6 NA NA TGTGCCAGCAGCTTGGCAGGGTACGGGTCCCAAGAGACCCAGTACTTC CASSLAGYGSQETQYF
TRBJ1-1 TRBV18 NA NA TGTGCCAGCTCAGAGGTAACGCGACAGATGAACACTGAAGCTTTCTTT CASSEVTRQMNTEAFF
TRBJ2-2 TRBV7-2 NA NA TGTGCCAGCAGCTTAGGGGCACTAGCAGGGACCGGGGAGCTGTTTTTT CASSLGALAGTGELFF
TRBJ2-7 TRBV7-9 few NA TGTGCCAGCAGCTCACGACAGCTACCCTACGAGCAGTACTTC CASSSRQLPYEQYF
TRBJ2-1 TRBV4-1 NA TRBD2 TGCGCCAGCAGCCAAGGATCCGGGACTAGCGGGACGCGACAGTTCTTC CASSQGSGTSGTRQFF
TRBJ1-6 TRBV5-1 NA TRBD1 TGCGCCAGCAGCGCGGGACAGGGCAATTCACCCCTCCACTTT CASSAGQGNSPLHF
TRBJ2-1 TRBV5-1 few TRBD1 TGCGCCAGCAGCCCGGGGACAGACAATGAGCAGTTCTTC CASSPGTDNEQFF
TRBJ2-1 TRBV2 NA TRBD2 TGTGCCAGCAGCGGGCAGGGAGGGCTATACAATGAGCAGTTCTTC CASSGQGGLYNEQFF